One sample yielded the 9 T cell receptor beta chains listed below, sequenced in a study of cytomegalovirus exposure and HLA in healthy donors. Researchers ran the PCR with 60 Vbeta and 13 Jbeta primers. Sequencing was performed with immunoSEQ multiplex PCR; in TCRdb, only in-frame clones are kept and a portion is missing. The table records some 150,000 clones, roughly 81% of them present only once. What was sequenced was PBMCs. These TCRs come from a woman aged 18-30 years in good health and CMV-seropositive.

This clone showed up just once. J is TRBJ1-1 and V is TRBV30, with D unresolved. Germline V gene lookup returns CDR1 GTSNPN and CDR2 SVGIG (reference sequence). V was shortened by 0 bases and J by 7 bases, with 12 bases between the two germline ends. The CDR3 contains 13 residues. As DNA, the CDR3 is TGTGCCTGGAGTGTAGGGAGAAATAATGAAGCTTTCTTT. Its translation is CAWSVGRNNEAFF.

The chain couples TRBV15 to TRBJ1-5; D unclear. Per germline, CDR1 LNHNV and CDR2 YYDKDF (reference sequence). The CDR3 contains 16 residues. V gave up 2 bases and J gave up 1 base, with 12 bases separating them. The CDR3 DNA reads as TGTGCCACCAGCAGACCCGCGTCGGAGAGCAATCAGCCCCAGCATTTT. Translation: CATSRPASESNQPQHF.

In this sample, this clone turned up a few times. The chain joins TRBV14 to TRBJ1-2; TRBD1 is a possible D gene (6 bases). Trimming stripped 4 bases from V and 4 bases from J, with 10 bases between. This CDR3 spans 13 amino acids. Germline loops: CDR1 SGHDN, CDR2 FVKESK. This CDR3 reads CASSPQGPYGYTF. The CDR3 DNA sequence: TGTGCCAGCAGCCCACAGGGTCCCTATGGCTACACCTTC.

This chain connects TRBV6-5 to TRBJ1-5; D is unresolved. The V gene's germline CDR1 is MNHEY and CDR2 SVGAGI. The CDR3 is made up of 13 amino acids. V was clipped by 6 bases and J by 4 bases, with 10 bases between them. CDR3: CASRAEDNQPQHF. CDR3 DNA sequence: TGTGCCAGCAGGGCAGAAGATAATCAGCCCCAGCATTTT.

This clone showed up just a few times. The chain uses TRBV5-5 and TRBJ1-2, with 7 positions matching TRBD1. The germline CDR1 and CDR2 sequences are SGHKS and YYEKEE (reference sequence). This CDR3 contains 12 residues. The V segment lost 6 bases and the J segment 5 bases; nucleotides outside the gene matches: 4. The CDR3 bases are TGTGCCAGCAACCAACAGGGGTATGGCTACACCTTC. Its translation is CASNQQGYGYTF.

V and J are TRBV9 and TRBJ2-3; the D gene is possibly TRBD2 (6 bases). CDR1 and CDR2 (germline): SGDLS, YYNGEE. The CDR3 sequence is 14 residues long. With 3 bases removed from V and 1 base from J, the gap between germline ends came to 9 bases. CDR3 in DNA: TGTGCCAGCAGCGCGACTAGGGGCACAGATACGCAGTATTTT. Translated: CASSATRGTDTQYF.

The chain has TRBV6-5 and TRBJ2-3; 11 bases fit TRBD2. Germline CDR1 is MNHEY and CDR2 is SVGAGI. Losses at the gene ends were 6 bases for V and 6 bases for J; bases not matched to a gene: 8. This CDR3 has 15 residues. DNA of the CDR3: TGTGCCAGCAGCGGACTAGCGGGTCCTGGGGATACGCAGTATTTT. Translating it yields CASSGLAGPGDTQYF.

This chain joins TRBV6-5 and TRBJ2-1, with 8 positions matching TRBD2. The CDR3 loop spans 13 amino acids. J lost 6 bases, V lost 6 bases, and 4 bases had no gene match. Germline V gene sequence: CDR1 MNHEY, CDR2 SVGAGI. In DNA, the CDR3 is TGTGCCAGCAGCCCGCGGGGGGCCAATGAGCAGTTCTTC. Translated, it gives CASSPRGANEQFF.

The chain employs TRBV7-8 and TRBJ2-7; tentatively, D is TRBD2 (6 bases). CDR1 is SGHVS and CDR2 is FQNEAQ in the germline V gene. V lost 3 bases, J lost 11 bases, and 20 bases lay in between. This CDR3 comprises 14 residues. The DNA of the CDR3 is TGTGCCAGCAGCTTCGAATCTTCCGGGACTGGAGAGTACTTC. Its protein is CASSFESSGTGEYF.